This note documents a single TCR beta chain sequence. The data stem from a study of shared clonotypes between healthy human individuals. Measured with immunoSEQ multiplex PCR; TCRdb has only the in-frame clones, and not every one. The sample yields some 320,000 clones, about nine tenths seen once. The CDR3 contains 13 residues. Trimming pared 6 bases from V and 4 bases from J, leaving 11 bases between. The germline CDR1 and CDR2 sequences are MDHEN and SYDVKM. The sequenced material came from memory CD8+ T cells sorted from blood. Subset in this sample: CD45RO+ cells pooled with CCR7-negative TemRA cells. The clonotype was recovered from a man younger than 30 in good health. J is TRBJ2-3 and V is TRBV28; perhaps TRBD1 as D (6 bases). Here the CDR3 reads CASRRGGADTQYF. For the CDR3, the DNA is TGTGCCAGCAGACGAGGGGGAGCAGATACGCAGTATTTT.